Listed here are 32 T cell receptor beta chains from one sample, sequenced in a study of cytomegalovirus exposure and HLA in healthy donors. Use of 60 Vbeta and 13 Jbeta primers characterized the PCR. Sequencing was performed with immunoSEQ multiplex PCR; in TCRdb, only in-frame clones are kept and a portion is missing. The table lists about 140,000 clones, 80% of them singletons. Sequences were obtained from PBMCs. Receptor source: a man aged 25 to 40 in good health and CMV-seronegative.

J is TRBJ1-2 and V is TRBV5-4, with 7 bases matching TRBD1. This CDR3 has 16 amino acids. Trimming took 0 bases from V and 1 from J; bases not matched to a gene: 6. Germline CDR1 is SGHNT and CDR2 is YYREEE (reference sequence). The CDR3: CASSLGGTVLNYGYTF. The CDR3 nucleotides are TGTGCCAGCAGCTTGGGGGGGACAGTTCTTAACTATGGCTACACCTTC. Based on the CDR3 plus reference TRBV5-4 and TRBJ1-2, the full variable domain is ETGVTQSPTHLIKTRGQQVTLRCSSQSGHNTVSWYQQALGQGPQFIFQYYREEENGRGNFPPRFSGLQFPNYSSELNVNALELDDSALYLCASSLGGTVLNYGYTFGSGTRLTVV.

This clone was seen more than once but under ten times. V is TRBV6-5 and J is TRBJ2-7; the match to TRBD1 covers 7 bases. This CDR3 is 16 amino acids long. The germline V gene has CDR1 MNHEY and CDR2 SVGAGI. V lost 4 bases, J lost 2 bases, and 11 bases stayed unmatched. The CDR3 sequence is CASSSALRDSPYEQYF. The CDR3 DNA sequence: TGTGCCAGCAGTTCCGCACTCCGGGACAGTCCCTACGAGCAGTACTTC.

The chain carries TRBV7-2 and TRBJ2-2; a weak D match, TRBD1 (6 bases). This CDR3 is built from 13 residues. The V gene's germline CDR1 is SGHTA and CDR2 FQGNSA. V was trimmed by 9 bases and J by 5 bases, leaving 13 bases between them. The CDR3 spells CASELQGTGELFF. As DNA, the CDR3 is TGTGCCAGTGAGCTACAGGGTACCGGGGAGCTGTTTTTT.

The V and J genes are TRBV5-1 and TRBJ1-1; a weak D match, TRBD1 (5 bases). Germline CDR1 SGHRS, CDR2 YFSETQ. The CDR3 totals 14 residues. Trimming left V 4 bases short and J 8 bases short, with 18 bases between. The CDR3 DNA sequence: TGCGCCAGCAGCCCCTTGCAGGGTGGAACCGAAGCTTTCTTT. As protein: CASSPLQGGTEAFF.

This sequence joins TRBV14 and TRBJ2-4; D is unresolved. CDR1 is SGHDN and CDR2 is FVKESK in the germline V gene. The CDR3 is 14 amino acids. V lost 1 base and J 6 bases, leaving 10 bases between the germline ends. The CDR3 reads CASSQGRFPNIQYF. The CDR3 DNA reads as TGTGCCAGCAGCCAAGGCCGGTTTCCAAACATTCAGTACTTC.

V is TRBV28 and J is TRBJ1-2; no firm D call. The CDR3 totals 12 residues. V was clipped by 6 bases and J by 4 bases, with 9 bases between them. Germline V gene lookup returns CDR1 MDHEN and CDR2 SYDVKM. The CDR3 DNA follows: TGTGCCAGCAGCAGAGGGTCCTATGGCTACACCTTC. This translates into CASSRGSYGYTF.

The rearrangement links TRBV9 to TRBJ2-3; possibly TRBD2 for D (6 bases). Germline CDR1 reads SGDLS; CDR2 reads YYNGEE. The CDR3 is 19 residues long. Between the trimmed V and J ends, which lost 4 bases and 6 bases, there was a span of 30 bases. In DNA form, the CDR3 reads TGTGCCAGCAGCCCTCACTCTATAGCGGCGTTGTTGGCTAGGGATACGCAGTATTTT. The encoded protein is CASSPHSIAALLARDTQYF.

The chain joins TRBV7-2 to TRBJ1-5, with D possibly being TRBD1 (6 bases). This CDR3 contains 14 residues. V was clipped by 4 bases and J by 6 bases, with 13 bases between them. Germline values: CDR1 SGHTA, CDR2 FQGNSA. This chain's CDR3 is CASSSTGLTQPQHF. The CDR3 DNA follows: TGTGCCAGCAGCTCGACAGGATTAACTCAGCCCCAGCATTTT.

The J gene is TRBJ2-5, the V gene TRBV5-1; D is possibly TRBD1 (6 bases). With 7 bases removed from V and 3 bases from J, the gap between germline ends came to 16 bases. CDR3 length: 14 residues. Germline CDR1 SGHRS, CDR2 YFSETQ. CDR3 amino acids: CASYYRPGEETQYF. The CDR3 nucleotides read TGCGCCAGCTATTATCGACCAGGGGAAGAGACCCAGTACTTC.

The gene calls are TRBV5-4 and TRBJ2-7; 12 positions agree with TRBD1. V lost 5 bases to trimming and J lost 7 bases; unmatched junction nucleotides: 7. Germline loops: CDR1 SGHNT, CDR2 YYREEE (reference sequence). The CDR3 sequence is 14 residues long. CDR3 coding DNA: TGTGCCAGCAGTACCGGGACAGGGGGCCGGGAGCAGTACTTC. It specifies CASSTGTGGREQYF.

The chain recombines TRBV4-3 with TRBJ2-1; 8 bases fit TRBD2. In germline, CDR1 is LGHNA, CDR2 YSLEER. The CDR3 spans 15 residues. With V trimmed by 1 base and J by 6 bases, 5 bases remained unmatched. The CDR3, as DNA: TGCGCCAGCAGCCAAGTCTATGGGACTAGCAATGAGCAGTTCTTC. Translated: CASSQVYGTSNEQFF.

The V and J genes are TRBV28 and TRBJ1-2, with TRBD1 matching over 10 bases. Trimming at V came to 5 bases and at J to 6 bases, leaving 6 bases not matched to a gene. The CDR3 extends over 14 amino acids. Per germline, CDR1 MDHEN and CDR2 SYDVKM. The CDR3 loop reads CASSLPTGGDGYTF. CDR3 DNA: TGTGCCAGCAGTCTACCGACAGGGGGCGATGGCTACACCTTC.

J is TRBJ2-7 and V is TRBV5-1; a weak D match, TRBD2 (5 bases). The CDR3 is made up of 15 amino acids. V shed 0 bases and J shed 0 bases, with 10 bases lying between them. Germline assignment: CDR1 SGHRS and CDR2 YFSETQ. The chain's CDR3 is CASSLGPGSSYEQYF. The CDR3 DNA is TGCGCCAGCAGCTTGGGACCGGGAAGCTCCTACGAGCAGTACTTC.

V gene TRBV27 combines with J gene TRBJ2-3; 10 bases line up with TRBD2. Germline trimming cut 1 base from V and 7 bases from J; bases unmatched to any gene: 8. This CDR3 spans 16 amino acids. Germline V CDR1 and CDR2: MNHEY, SMNVEV (reference sequence). The CDR3 protein is CASSLLASGGKNTQYF. DNA of the CDR3: TGTGCCAGCAGTTTATTGGCTAGCGGGGGAAAAAATACGCAGTATTTT.

This chain uses TRBV30 with TRBJ2-6; 7 bases agree with TRBD2. The CDR3 has 19 residues. The J segment lost 3 bases and the V segment lost 5 bases, leaving 19 bases of the junction unmatched. CDR1 and CDR2 (germline): GTSNPN, SVGIG (reference sequence). CDR3 in amino acids: CAWSGLGGGPRGGANVLTF. DNA of the CDR3: TGTGCCTGGTCTGGGTTGGGGGGAGGGCCCCGAGGTGGGGCCAACGTCCTGACTTTC.

The chain carries TRBV5-4 and TRBJ2-3; D might be TRBD1 (7 bases). Germline loops: CDR1 SGHNT, CDR2 YYREEE (reference sequence). The CDR3 contains 16 residues. The V gene lost 2 bases and the J gene lost 8 bases, with 21 bases spanning the gap. This CDR3 is CASSLERQGGDFTQYF. The CDR3 bases are TGTGCCAGCAGCTTAGAGCGACAGGGTGGGGACTTTACGCAGTATTTT.

This sequence joins TRBV2 and TRBJ1-2; D uncertain. Between the trimmed V and J ends, which lost 5 bases and 4 bases, there was a span of 5 bases. CDR3 length: 11 amino acids. Germline CDR1 is SNHLY and CDR2 is FYNNEI. CDR3: CASSNSYGYTF. CDR3 nucleotide sequence: TGTGCCAGCAGTAACAGCTATGGCTACACCTTC.

The chain has TRBV6-5 and TRBJ2-2; the match to TRBD2 covers 10 bases. Germline V gives CDR1 MNHEY, CDR2 SVGAGI. V gave up 4 bases and J gave up 4 bases; unmatched junction bases: 6. The CDR3 loop spans 16 amino acids. CDR3 protein: CASSLLAGRTTGELFF. CDR3 coding DNA: TGTGCCAGCAGTTTACTAGCGGGGAGAACCACCGGGGAGCTGTTTTTT.

This chain joins TRBV5-5 and TRBJ1-4; 10 bases agree with TRBD1. V lost 3 bases and J lost 7; bases outside the gene matches: 6. This CDR3 comprises 15 residues. Germline values: CDR1 SGHKS, CDR2 YYEKEE (reference sequence). The DNA for the CDR3 is TGTGCCAGCAGCTCCGGGGACAGGGGAGGTGAAAAACTGTTTTTT. Translating gives CASSSGDRGGEKLFF. Drawing the rest from reference TRBV5-5 and TRBJ1-4, the complete variable domain is DAGVTQSPTHLIKTRGQQVTLRCSPISGHKSVSWYQQVLGQGPQFIFQYYEKEERGRGNFPDRFSARQFPNYSSELNVNALLLGDSALYLCASSSGDRGGEKLFFGSGTQLSVL.

The chain carries TRBV2 and TRBJ2-1; 12 bases map to TRBD2. The length of the CDR3 is 15 residues. The V gene end was trimmed by 7 bases and the J gene end by 5 bases; junction bases not matched to a gene: 6. Germline values: CDR1 SNHLY, CDR2 FYNNEI. CDR3 DNA: TGTGCCAGCATGAGACTAGCGGGAGTGAACAATGAGCAGTTCTTC. Translating gives CASMRLAGVNNEQFF.

This clone was picked up one time. V is TRBV28 and J is TRBJ1-1; 11 bases are a match to TRBD1. The CDR3 length is 19 residues. J was trimmed by 3 bases and V by 5 bases; bases with no gene match: 17. Germline assignment: CDR1 MDHEN and CDR2 SYDVKM. The CDR3 nucleotides read TGTGCCAGCAGTCCCTGGACAGGGGGCATCGGAATGGTTGACACTGAAGCTTTCTTT. This gives the protein CASSPWTGGIGMVDTEAFF.

The J gene is TRBJ1-2, the V gene TRBV30; D possibly corresponds to TRBD1 (6 bases). Trimming shortened V by 2 bases and J by 2 bases, and 15 bases separated the two germline ends. CDR1 is GTSNPN and CDR2 is SVGIG in the germline V gene (reference sequence). The CDR3 consists of 15 residues. CDR3 DNA: TGTGCCTGGAGTCTAGGGGGTCTCGGGAACTATGGCTACACCTTC. This gives the protein CAWSLGGLGNYGYTF.

A word on this clone: This sample includes further DNA sequences coding for the same CDR3. This sequence joins TRBV18 and TRBJ2-5, with no clear D. Trimming removed 2 bases at V and 3 bases at J, with 4 bases between. The CDR3 has 12 residues. The V gene's germline CDR1 is KGHSH and CDR2 LQKENI. As DNA, the CDR3 is TGTGCCAGCTCACCATCTGAAGAGACCCAGTACTTC. Its translation: CASSPSEETQYF.

V gene TRBV11-2 combines with J gene TRBJ2-7; 9 nucleotides agree with TRBD1. The CDR3 is made up of 16 amino acids. V shed 5 bases and J 3 bases; nucleotides not matched to a gene: 11. Germline CDR1 SGHAT, CDR2 FQNNGV. As DNA, the CDR3 is TGTGCCAGCAGCATGTTGGTGGGGACAGGGAGCTACGAGCAGTACTTC. Its translation: CASSMLVGTGSYEQYF.

V is TRBV11-2 and J is TRBJ2-6; D is unclear. The V end lost 7 bases, the J end lost 3 bases, and 16 bases lay between the germline ends. Germline-derived CDR1 and CDR2 are SGHAT and FQNNGV. CDR3 length equals 16 residues. For the CDR3, the DNA is TGTGCCAGCACCCTGTTCACGAGGAGTGGGGCCAACGTCCTGACTTTC. Residues: CASTLFTRSGANVLTF.

This clone was found once. The chain recombines TRBV5-5 with TRBJ1-5; TRBD1 matches 8 bases. Trimming cost V 3 bases and J 5 bases; bases outside gene matches: 1. The germline V gene has CDR1 SGHKS and CDR2 YYEKEE (reference sequence). This CDR3 is built from 13 residues. As DNA, the CDR3 is TGTGCCAGCAGCTGGACAGGGTATCAGCCCCAGCATTTT. Its translation is CASSWTGYQPQHF.

The table lists this clone with a few counts. The gene calls are TRBV6-5 and TRBJ1-1; possibly TRBD1 for D (6 bases). This CDR3 contains 14 residues. Per germline, CDR1 MNHEY and CDR2 SVGAGI. The V gene lost 6 bases and the J gene lost 1 base, with 12 bases spanning the gap. CDR3 bases: TGTGCCAGCAGCTGGGACACTGGGAACACTGAAGCTTTCTTT. Translated, it gives CASSWDTGNTEAFF.

This clone was recorded only once. This chain's CDR3 is CASSLAPSGGYEQYF. For the CDR3, the DNA is TGTGCCAGCAGCTTAGCACCTAGCGGAGGGTACGAGCAGTACTTC. The chain is built from TRBV7-2 and TRBJ2-7, with 7 bases matching TRBD2. The V segment lost 0 bases and the J segment 4 bases; nucleotides outside the gene matches: 6. CDR3 size: 15 residues. The V gene's germline CDR1 is SGHTA and CDR2 FQGNSA.

To note about this clone: One end of the junction does not line up with germline, which may come from a read error. The rearrangement uses TRBV6-1 and TRBJ2-7; no definite D call. Per the germline V gene, CDR1 is MNHNS and CDR2 is SASEGT. The CDR3 sequence is 13 residues long. In nucleotides, the CDR3 is TGTGCCAGCTGTGAATCGAGCTCCTACGAGCAGTACTTC. Translation: CASCESSSYEQYF.

The V and J genes are TRBV10-3 and TRBJ2-3; 8 bases match TRBD2. This CDR3 is 16 amino acids long. V trimming: 7 bases; J trimming: 2 bases; junction bases outside the gene matches: 11. CDR1 ENHRY and CDR2 SYGVKD come from the germline V gene. The chain's CDR3 is CAIKSREGPFTDTQYF. The CDR3 DNA sequence: TGTGCCATCAAATCCCGGGAGGGCCCTTTCACAGATACGCAGTATTTT.

As for this clone: The same CDR3 also results from other DNA sequences found in this sample. This CDR3 reads CASSSRGAYGYTF. The DNA of the CDR3 is TGTGCCAGCAGTTCTCGGGGGGCCTATGGCTACACCTTC. This rearrangement joins TRBV6-5 to TRBJ1-2, with D possibly matching TRBD1 (6 bases). This CDR3 is 13 amino acids long. Between the trimmed V and J ends, which lost 4 bases and 4 bases, there was a span of 10 bases. Germline CDR1 is MNHEY and CDR2 is SVGAGI.

This chain uses TRBV12-5 with TRBJ2-1, with 8 bases that match TRBD1. The germline V gene has CDR1 LGHNT and CDR2 FRNRAP. The CDR3 spans 13 residues. V shed 2 bases, J shed 8 bases, and the junction held 2 bases outside the gene matches. The CDR3 spells CASGLPGGYEQFF. CDR3 sequence (DNA): TGTGCTAGTGGTTTGCCAGGGGGCTATGAGCAGTTCTTC.